Sequencing of this T cell receptor beta chain was carried out in a study of T cells in Graves' hyperthyroidism and ophthalmopathy. The germline gives CDR1 LGHNT, CDR2 FRNRAP. Germline trimming cut 5 bases from V and 4 bases from J; bases unmatched to any gene: 7. CDR3 length: 16 amino acids. Study outcomes and limitations: Among clonotypes expanded in thyroid above 0.001, most were also found in blood. Before onset, by a median of around six months, the model predicted ophthalmopathy.

This clonotype was seen at least ten times. Its antigen is unidentified. TCR beta CDR3 region amplification was performed from RNA transcripts. When the TCR CDR3 underwent first-round RT-PCR, the HTBI primer set was used. Using its own MiXCR run on the multiplex PCR reads, TCRdb lists one record per CDR3 protein. Altogether hundreds of thousands of distinct CDR3 sequences are present, about 16% being singletons, with the ten largest covering around 28%. The sequenced material came from blood. This sequence was found in a woman aged 18-35 years with Graves' ophthalmopathy. The rearrangement uses TRBV12-5 and TRBJ2-3; 12 nucleotides match TRBD1. This CDR3 reads CASGPRDRGRADTQYF. The CDR3 nucleotides read TGTGCTAGTGGTCCTAGGGACAGGGGGCGGGCAGATACGCAGTATTTT.